The rows below give T cell receptor delta chains drawn from one sample of a study of Vδ1+ human thymocytes. TCRdb processed the multiplex PCR reads again with the CATT caller. This table has over 65,000 delta-chain clones, around 30% appearing once. The sequencing sample was made of Vdelta1+ gamma-delta thymocytes from the thymus. The receptors shown here come from a boy younger than two who had congenital heart surgery. Both conserved end residues are part of each CDR3. The order of the fields is D gene, J gene, V gene, clone size, CDR3 DNA, CDR3 protein. D genes are given only for firm matches. Size tells how often a clone was seen (once, few, many) or the class of an expanded clone, and some rows leave it out.

TRDD3 TRDJ1 TRDV1 . TGTGCTCTTGGGTCCCGTACTGGTGGATACGAAACCCACACCGATAAACTCATCTTT CALGSRTGGYETHTDKLIF
. TRDJ1 TRDV1 . TGTGCTCTTGGGGACCCCTTCCCTATTAGGCTTGATGGGGGACAAAAACTCATCTTT CALGDPFPIRLDGGQKLIF
. TRDJ1 TRDV1 few TGTGCTCTTGGGGAACCACTTCCTTCTTGCTGCTGGGGGGTACCCGATAAACTCATCTTT CALGEPLPSCCWGVPDKLIF
. TRDJ1 TRDV1 few TGTGCTCTTGGGGCCAGCTTCCGGTACACCGATAAACTCATCTTT CALGASFRYTDKLIF
. TRDJ1 TRDV1 . TGTGCTCTTGGGGAACTAGTCTTCGGAGAATTCCTCGCCGCTAATAAACTCATCTTT CALGELVFGEFLAANKLIF
. TRDJ1 TRDV1 . TGTGCTCTTGGGGGAGCTGTAGGCTTCACCGATAAACTCATCTTT CALGGAVGFTDKLIF
TRDD3 TRDJ1 TRDV2 . TGTGCCTGTGGAGGGGCGTACTGGGGGAAACCGCTTAAACTCATCTTT CACGGAYWGKPLKLIF
. TRDJ1 TRDV1 few TGTGCTCTTGGGGACCCTAGGGGTTCGGCCTTCCCGCTTACCTACACCGATAAACTCATCTTT CALGDPRGSAFPLTYTDKLIF
TRDD3 TRDJ2 TRDV1 few TGTGCTCTTGAAATACTCTTCGCGTTTTCTTGTACTGGGGGAGTCGTTTTGACAGCACAACTCTTCTTT CALEILFAFSCTGGVVLTAQLFF
. TRDJ1 TRDV1 . TGTGCTCTTGGGGAACTGTCCTGGGGATTCGCCGATAAACTCATCTTT CALGELSWGFADKLIF
TRDD3 TRDJ1 TRDV1 . TGTGCTCTATGCGTTCTGGGGGACCTTTGGACCGATAAACTCATCTTT CALCVLGDLWTDKLIF
. TRDJ1 TRDV1 . TGTGCTCTTGGGGAAGTCAAACCTCAACCCGAGGAGGGGAACACCGATAAACTCATCTTT CALGEVKPQPEEGNTDKLIF
. TRDJ1 TRDV1 few TGTGCTCTTGGGGATCCCTCTCCTACCCTGGCGGGCGATAAACTCATCTTT CALGDPSPTLAGDKLIF
. TRDJ1 TRDV1 . TGTGCTCTTGGGGAACCCAGACTGTGGGGCCGATACACCGATAAACTCATCTTT CALGEPRLWGRYTDKLIF
TRDD3 TRDJ1 TRDV1 . TGTGCTCTTGGGGAACGTGACCTCGACCTACGGCTACTGGGGGATACCGATAAACTCATCTTT CALGERDLDLRLLGDTDKLIF
TRDD3 TRDJ1 TRDV1 few TGTGCTCTCGGGGAAAGCCTGGGGGATACCGGCGATAAACTCATCTTT CALGESLGDTGDKLIF
TRDD3 TRDJ1 TRDV1 few TGTGCTCTTGGGGACCTCTCCTCGTACTGGGGGATAGCTACTCGCTACCCCACCGATAAACTCATCTTT CALGDLSSYWGIATRYPTDKLIF
TRDD3 TRDJ1 TRDV1 . TGTGCTCTTGGGGAAACTGGGGGATACGTCCGTTGGTACACCGATAAACTCATCTTT CALGETGGYVRWYTDKLIF
TRDD3 TRDJ1 TRDV1 . TGTGCTCTTCGGCTTTCCCCGGTACTGGGGGGCTTCACCGATAAACTCATCTTT CALRLSPVLGGFTDKLIF
. TRDJ1 TRDV1 . TGTGCTTTAGGGGGCCATTCCGCCTACAGGGTTAAACTCATCTTT CALGGHSAYRVKLIF
TRDD3 TRDJ1 TRDV1 . TGTGCTCTTGGGGAACTGGGGAGTACTGGGGGATACGAAGACACCGATAAACTCATCTTT CALGELGSTGGYEDTDKLIF
TRDD3 TRDJ1 TRDV1 . TGTGCTCTTGGGGAATCCCTGTACGCCTACGGCCGGGGGATAGGGTACACCGATAAACTCATCTTT CALGESLYAYGRGIGYTDKLIF
TRDD3 TRDJ1 TRDV1 few TGTGCTCTTGGGGAACTTCCTAATTGGGTGGGGGATAAGGTCGGCACCGATAAACTCATCTTT CALGELPNWVGDKVGTDKLIF
TRDD3 TRDJ1 TRDV1 few TGTGCTCTTGGGGAAGACCTTGGGCTGGGGGATATGGACACCGATAAACTCATCTTT CALGEDLGLGDMDTDKLIF
. TRDJ1 TRDV1 . TGTGCTCTTGGGGAACCAATTCCGCTGTACACCGATAAACTCATCTTT CALGEPIPLYTDKLIF
. TRDJ1 TRDV1 . TGTGCTCTTGGGGCCCCAAGCCTACCTCCTTCCTACGACTGGGGGCCCTATCTCGCCGATAAACTCATCTTT CALGAPSLPPSYDWGPYLADKLIF
TRDD3 TRDJ1 TRDV2 once TGTGCCACCGTGTACTGTGGGATACCCTACACCGATAAACTCATCTTT CATVYCGIPYTDKLIF
TRDD3 TRDJ1 TRDV1 . TGTGCTCTTGGGGAACTGGAAGGGGACTACTGGGGGAAACCCGATAAACTCATCTTT CALGELEGDYWGKPDKLIF